The 11 T cell receptor beta chains in this list originate from one sample, sequenced in a study of radiotherapy plus CTLA-4 blockade in lung cancer. TCRdb's table, derived via immunoSEQ multiplex PCR, lists solely in-frame clones and lacks some. The sample records tens of thousands of clones, around 70% being singletons. Sequencing was performed on peripheral blood, taken from a patient treated with radiotherapy plus ipilimumab. These TCRs come from a human donor with non-small cell lung cancer who had stable disease on radiotherapy plus ipilimumab.

The chain recombines TRBV19 with TRBJ1-1; possibly TRBD1 for D (6 bases). Germline CDR1 is LNHDA and CDR2 is SQIVND (reference sequence). The CDR3 spans 14 residues. V dropped 3 bases and J dropped 4 bases, with 12 bases sitting between them. The CDR3 reads CASSIGTIGTEAFF. The CDR3 DNA is TGTGCCAGTAGTATCGGGACAATAGGCACTGAAGCTTTCTTT. The whole variable domain, filled in from reference TRBV19 and TRBJ1-1, reads DGGITQSPKYLFRKEGQNVTLSCEQNLNHDAMYWYRQDPGQGLRLIYYSQIVNDFQKGDIAEGYSVSREKKESFPLTVTSAQKNPTAFYLCASSIGTIGTEAFFGQGTRLTVV.

The chain couples TRBV9 to TRBJ2-7; D not certain. V was trimmed by 0 bases and J by 3 bases, leaving 10 bases between them. Per the germline V gene, CDR1 is SGDLS and CDR2 is YYNGEE. There are 14 residues in the CDR3. In DNA form, the CDR3 reads TGTGCCAGCAGCGTAGGAACGGCGAGCTACGAGCAGTACTTC. It yields the protein CASSVGTASYEQYF.

The V call is TRBV7-9, the J call TRBJ2-6; D not resolved. V was cut by 2 bases and J by 3 bases, with 5 bases left in between. Germline-derived CDR1 and CDR2 are SEHNR and FQNEAQ (reference sequence). This CDR3 spans 14 amino acids. The DNA of the CDR3 is TGTGCCAGCAGCTTACTCGGTGGGGCCAACGTCCTGACTTTC. As protein: CASSLLGGANVLTF.

The J gene is TRBJ2-5, the V gene TRBV4-1; the D call may be TRBD1 or TRBD2 (5 bases each). Trimming removed 1 base from V and 3 bases from J, with 6 bases in between. The CDR3 is 13 amino acids. CDR1 is MGHRA, CDR2 YSYEKL, per germline. CDR3 in amino acids: CASSQGGEETQYF. As DNA, the CDR3 is TGCGCCAGCAGCCAAGGAGGGGAAGAGACCCAGTACTTC.

The V and J genes are TRBV11-2 and TRBJ1-5, with a weak D call TRBD1 (5 bases). The CDR3 has 17 residues. The V gene's germline CDR1 is SGHAT and CDR2 FQNNGV. V lost 1 base, J lost 5 bases, and 18 bases lay in between. CDR3 amino acids: CASSLVSWTRNDQPQHF. The CDR3 coding sequence is TGTGCCAGCAGCTTAGTTTCGTGGACAAGGAATGATCAGCCCCAGCATTTT.

The CDR3 reads CASSRTSGNTGELFF. The CDR3 coding sequence is TGCGCCAGCAGTAGGACTAGCGGGAACACCGGGGAGCTGTTTTTT. The chain is built from TRBV10-1 and TRBJ2-2; the match to TRBD2 covers 10 bases. The CDR3 totals 15 residues. V shed 5 bases, J shed 1 base, and the junction held 1 base outside the gene matches. In germline, CDR1 is WNHNN, CDR2 SYGVQD (reference sequence).

This chain joins TRBV6-6 and TRBJ2-5; 7 nucleotides line up with TRBD2. CDR3 length: 16 amino acids. Per the germline V gene, CDR1 is MNHNY and CDR2 is SVGAGI (reference sequence). J was trimmed by 0 bases and V by 7 bases; bases with no gene match: 11. The CDR3 nucleotides read TGTGCCAGCAAATTAGGTCAGCGGGATTACCAAGAGACCCAGTACTTC. Amino acid sequence: CASKLGQRDYQETQYF.

This sequence joins TRBV7-2 and TRBJ2-7; D is uncertain. There are 16 residues in the CDR3. With 4 bases removed from V and 6 bases from J, the gap between germline ends came to 22 bases. CDR1 and CDR2 (germline): SGHTA, FQGNSA. The CDR3 reads CASSSTPLTRVGEQYF. CDR3 in DNA: TGTGCCAGCAGCTCTACACCTCTTACCCGGGTTGGCGAGCAGTACTTC.

The rearrangement joins TRBV2 to TRBJ2-2; a weak D match, TRBD1 (6 bases). This CDR3 is 18 amino acids long. V dropped 6 bases and J dropped 0 bases, with 20 bases sitting between them. Germline values: CDR1 SNHLY, CDR2 FYNNEI. The CDR3 DNA follows: TGTGCCAGCAGCGATTCACCGAACAGGGCGGCGAACACCGGGGAGCTGTTTTTT. It translates to CASSDSPNRAANTGELFF.

This chain connects TRBV7-9 to TRBJ2-2; the D is unclear. Trimming removed 2 bases at V and 5 bases at J, with 6 bases between. Germline loops: CDR1 SEHNR, CDR2 FQNEAQ (reference sequence). This CDR3 is built from 13 residues. The CDR3 loop is CASSLTGTGELFF. CDR3 nucleotide sequence: TGTGCCAGCAGCTTAACGGGTACCGGGGAGCTGTTTTTT.

The chain is built from TRBV9 and TRBJ2-2, with D possibly TRBD2 on 6 matching bases. The V end was cut by 2 bases, the J end by 5 bases, with 16 bases between. The CDR3 sequence is 16 residues long. CDR1 SGDLS and CDR2 YYNGEE come from the germline V gene. CDR3 nucleotides: TGTGCCAGCAGCGTTTTCGGACGCGGGAAAACCGGGGAGCTGTTTTTT. Translation: CASSVFGRGKTGELFF.